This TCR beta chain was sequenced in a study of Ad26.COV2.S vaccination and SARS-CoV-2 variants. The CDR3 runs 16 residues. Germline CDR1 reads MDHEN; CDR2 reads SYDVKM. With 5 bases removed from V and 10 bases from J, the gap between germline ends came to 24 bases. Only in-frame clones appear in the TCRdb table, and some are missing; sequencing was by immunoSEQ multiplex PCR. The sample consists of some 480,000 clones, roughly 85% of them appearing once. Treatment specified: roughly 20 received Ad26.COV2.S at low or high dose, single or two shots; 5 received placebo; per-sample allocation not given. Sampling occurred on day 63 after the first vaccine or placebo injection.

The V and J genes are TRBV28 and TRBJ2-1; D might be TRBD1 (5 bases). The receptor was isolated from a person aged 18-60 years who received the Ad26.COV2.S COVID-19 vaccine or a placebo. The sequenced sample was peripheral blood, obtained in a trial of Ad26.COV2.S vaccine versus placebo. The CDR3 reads CASSPTEGQGMREQFF. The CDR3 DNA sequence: TGTGCCAGCAGTCCTACCGAAGGTCAGGGAATGAGGGAGCAGTTCTTC.